A selection of T cell receptor beta chains follows, all from one sample in a study of cytomegalovirus exposure and HLA in healthy donors. Sequencing used immunoSEQ multiplex PCR; TCRdb keeps in-frame clones, though not all of them. This table has some 200,000 clones, around 84% appearing once. The sample consisted of PBMCs. These receptor sequences come from a woman aged 45 to 65 in good health and CMV-seropositive. The CDR3 runs from the conserved cysteine through the conserved F or W. A D gene is named only where the DNA matches it firmly. Only some rows state a clone size, as once, few, many or a class for expanded clones.

NA,TRBV6-6,TRBD1,TRBJ1-1,TGTGCCAGCAGACACCCCGGGACAGGGCCCAACACTGAAGCTTTCTTT,CASRHPGTGPNTEAFF
few,TRBV7-2,TRBD1,TRBJ2-7,TGTGCCAGCAGCTCAGCCCAGGGGGCCTACGAGCAGTACTTC,CASSSAQGAYEQYF
few,TRBV4-2,TRBD2,TRBJ2-2,TGTGCCAGCAGCCAAGGGACTACCGCTAGCGGGGGTTCCGGGGAGCTGTTTTTT,CASSQGTTASGGSGELFF
NA,TRBV4-2,TRBD2,TRBJ2-1,TGTGCCAGCAGCCAAGGACCCGCGGGCGGGGGGGCCCACAATGAGCAGTTCTTC,CASSQGPAGGGAHNEQFF
once,TRBV9,TRBD1,TRBJ2-4,TGTGCCAGCAGCGGCGGGACAGGGGGCCAAAACATTCAGTACTTC,CASSGGTGGQNIQYF
NA,TRBV5-1,TRBD2,TRBJ2-3,TGCGCCAGCAGCCAGACTAGCGGGGGGGCCGGGGATACGCAGTATTTT,CASSQTSGGAGDTQYF
NA,TRBV19,NA,TRBJ2-1,TGTGCCAGTAGTATCGGACAAGTGAGGAACAATGAGCAGTTCTTC,CASSIGQVRNNEQFF
few,TRBV4-3,NA,TRBJ2-2,TGCGCCAGCAGCCCGGGACTGGCGAACACCGGGGAGCTGTTTTTT,CASSPGLANTGELFF
NA,TRBV7-3,NA,TRBJ2-7,TGTGCCAGCAGCCGAAGTGGGGCACGGGGGGAGCAGTACTTC,CASSRSGARGEQYF
NA,TRBV5-1,NA,TRBJ2-3,TGCGCCAGCAGCTTGGGGCGGGGGCCCGTAGATACGCAGTATTTT,CASSLGRGPVDTQYF
NA,TRBV6-1,TRBD1,TRBJ1-4,TGTGCCAGCAGAGAACCGGGACAGGATAATGAAAAACTGTTTTTT,CASREPGQDNEKLFF
NA,TRBV28,TRBD2,TRBJ2-5,TGTGCCAGCTGTTTAGCGGGGGGGCAAGAGACCCAGTACTTC,CASCLAGGQETQYF
NA,TRBV15,TRBD1,TRBJ1-4,TGTGCCACCAGCACCTACCAAAACAGGGGGAGGACTAATGAAAAACTGTTTTTT,CATSTYQNRGRTNEKLFF
NA,TRBV6-1,TRBD1,TRBJ1-6,TGTGCCAGCAAAAGGGACAGGGCCTATTCACCCCTCCACTTT,CASKRDRAYSPLHF
few,TRBV6-5,NA,TRBJ2-7,TGTGCCAGCAGCTACGAGGAGCTCTACGAGCAGTACTTC,CASSYEELYEQYF
NA,TRBV7-2,TRBD2,TRBJ2-1,TGTGCCAGCAGTCCCTGGACTAGCGGTTCCTACAATGAGCAGTTCTTC,CASSPWTSGSYNEQFF
NA,TRBV14,TRBD1,TRBJ2-1,TGTGCCAGCAGCCAAACAGGGGTGAGTGAGCAGTTCTTC,CASSQTGVSEQFF
NA,TRBV5-6,TRBD1,TRBJ2-5,TGTGCCAGCAGCCGCTCGGGACAGGGAACAGAGACCCAGTACTTC,CASSRSGQGTETQYF
NA,TRBV28,NA,TRBJ1-1,TGTGCCAGCAGTTCTCCCGGGACAACGCGAGACACTGAAGCTTTCTTT,CASSSPGTTRDTEAFF
NA,TRBV29-1,NA,TRBJ1-1,TGCAGCGTTGAAGTTGGGGAGGGCCGGCGTAAAGTTTTCTTT,CSVEVGEGRRKVFF
NA,TRBV5-1,TRBD2,TRBJ2-1,TGCGCCAGCAGCTCGCGGGACTACACCTACAATGAGCAGTTCTTC,CASSSRDYTYNEQFF
NA,TRBV5-6,NA,TRBJ2-3,TGTGCCAGCAGGCAGCTAGGACTGGGGGGAGATACGCAGTATTTT,CASRQLGLGGDTQYF
NA,TRBV6-1,TRBD2,TRBJ2-3,TGTGCCAGCAGGGGAGCGGGGGACACAGATACGCAGTATTTT,CASRGAGDTDTQYF
NA,TRBV30,NA,TRBJ1-4,TGTGCCTGGAGGTACAGCTCAACTAATGAAAAACTGTTTTTT,CAWRYSSTNEKLFF
NA,TRBV14,TRBD1,TRBJ2-1,TGTGCCAGCAGCCAAGAAGGGAGGGGACAGGGCCTTTTCTTCTTC,CASSQEGRGQGLFFF
NA,TRBV28,TRBD1,TRBJ2-7,TGTGCCAGCAGTATGCCAGGGGGCCTTGCCTACGAGCAGTACTTC,CASSMPGGLAYEQYF
NA,TRBV9,NA,TRBJ1-1,TGTGCCAGCAGCCCCCTGAGACAGACGAACACTGAAGCTTTCTTT,CASSPLRQTNTEAFF
NA,TRBV5-6,TRBD1,TRBJ1-4,TGTGCCAGCAGCTGGGGGACAGCAGCACCGGAAAAACTGTTTTTT,CASSWGTAAPEKLFF
NA,TRBV6-5,TRBD1,TRBJ1-1,TGTGCCAGCAGGCGGACAGGGGAGAACACTGAAGCTTTCTTT,CASRRTGENTEAFF
NA,TRBV5-4,TRBD2,TRBJ2-7,TGTGCCAGCAGCTTGGGGGGACTAGCGGGGGCCTACGAGCAGTACTTC,CASSLGGLAGAYEQYF
NA,TRBV6-1,NA,TRBJ2-7,TGTGCCAGCAGAAATCCGGGACAAGCCTACGAGCAGTACTTC,CASRNPGQAYEQYF
NA,TRBV6-5,TRBD2,TRBJ2-1,TGTGCCAGCAGTTTGGGGCGGGGGGGCCATGGTGAGCAGTTCTTC,CASSLGRGGHGEQFF
NA,TRBV15,NA,TRBJ2-3,TGTGCCACCAGCAGAGATCAGGGGACGCGCACAGATACGCAGTATTTT,CATSRDQGTRTDTQYF
NA,TRBV28,NA,TRBJ2-7,TGTGCCAGCAGTTTATTACGGGGAGCCTACGAGCAGTACTTC,CASSLLRGAYEQYF
once,TRBV9,NA,TRBJ1-2,TGTGCCAGCAGCGTAGGACAGGAGCCGAGGGGCTACACCTTC,CASSVGQEPRGYTF